This TCR beta chain stems from a study of OX40 agonist ivuxolimab in advanced cancers. General study findings and limits: More expanded clones were seen, on average, in CD8+ T cells than in CD4+.

Here immunoSEQ multiplex PCR was the method, and the copy in TCRdb shows in-frame clones only, minus some. The repertoire includes 25,000 to 30,000 clones, 90% of them detected once, and more than 20% sits in the top ten. The CDR3 loop spans 13 amino acids. V lost 1 base and J lost 5; bases outside the gene matches: 2. The germline V gene encodes CDR1 SEHNR and CDR2 FQNEAQ (reference sequence). Remarks on this clone: Antigen specificity is unknown.

This chain uses TRBV7-9 with TRBJ2-7, with 7 bases lining up with TRBD2. This receptor was taken from an adult with an advanced solid tumor such as melanoma, head and neck, liver or kidney cancer. Here the sequenced sample was CD4+ or CD8+ T cells sorted from blood, taken in a trial of the OX40 agonist ivuxolimab. CDR3 in DNA: TGTGCCAGCAGCTTAGGCACTAGCGACGAGCAGTACTTC. Translation: CASSLGTSDEQYF.